A selection of T cell receptor beta chains follows, all from one sample in a study of human T cells and chemical hapten exposure. TCRdb processed the RACE reads anew with MiXCR; each CDR3 protein has one entry. This table has under 300,000 distinct CDR3 sequences, approximately 7.5% appearing once. The material sequenced was whole blood, taken in connection with sensitization to the hapten diphenylcyclopropenone (DPC). These receptors all stem from a man between 18 and 29 years old with alopecia areata. Some clones in this sample may be carry-over from other donors' samples. CDR3s include the opening cysteine and the closing phenylalanine or tryptophan. The D gene is left open where the match is weak. The size field is filled for only some rows; it gives once, few, many or a size class.

>-|TRBJ2-3|few|TRBV7-3
CASSLIISDTQYF
TGTGCCAGCAGCTTAATTATCTCAGATACGCAGTATTTT
>-|TRBJ2-1|-|TRBV20-1
CSARDRTDASNEQFF
TGCAGTGCTAGAGATCGGACCGATGCCAGCAATGAGCAGTTCTTC
>-|TRBJ2-2|-|TRBV12-3/TRBV12-4
CASSLRVPTGELFF
TGTGCCAGCAGTTTGAGGGTCCCCACCGGGGAGCTGTTTTTT
>-|TRBJ2-2|-|TRBV27
CASRQYEDGELFF
TGTGCCAGCAGGCAGTACGAGGACGGGGAGCTGTTTTTT
>-|TRBJ2-3|-|TRBV5-4
CASSFVESTDTQYF
TGTGCCAGCAGCTTTGTGGAGAGCACAGATACGCAGTATTTT
>TRBD1|TRBJ2-3|many|TRBV7-9
CASSPRTGGWDTQYF
TGTGCCAGCAGCCCCCGGACAGGGGGCTGGGATACGCAGTATTTT
>-|TRBJ1-3|many|TRBV3-1
CASSPTSGNTIYF
TGTGCCAGCAGCCCGACAAGTGGTAACACCATATATTTT
>-|TRBJ2-7|few|TRBV28
CASRPGTDSYEQYF
TGTGCCAGCAGGCCCGGGACGGACTCCTACGAGCAGTACTTC
>TRBD2|TRBJ2-1|few|TRBV25-1
CASTPLAGEYNEQFF
TGTGCCAGCACTCCGCTAGCGGGGGAGTACAATGAGCAGTTCTTC
>-|TRBJ2-1|few|TRBV20-1
CSASQVLLNEQFF
TGCAGTGCTAGTCAGGTGCTCCTTAATGAGCAGTTCTTC
>TRBD2|TRBJ2-3|-|TRBV11-2
CASSISGVSRSVKTDTQYF
TGTGCCAGCAGCATCAGCGGGGTTTCTCGGTCAGTTAAGACAGATACGCAGTATTTT
>-|TRBJ2-2|few|TRBV7-6
CASSLDYLVNTGELFF
TGTGCCAGCAGCTTAGACTATTTGGTTAACACCGGGGAGCTGTTTTTT
>-|TRBJ2-3|few|TRBV27
CASSPVWGAKDTQYF
TGTGCCAGCAGTCCCGTTTGGGGGGCAAAAGATACGCAGTATTTT
>TRBD1|TRBJ1-2|many|TRBV12-3/TRBV12-4
CASRTTTGVDGYTF
TGTGCCAGCAGAACTACGACAGGGGTTGATGGCTACACCTTC
>TRBD2|TRBJ2-5|-|TRBV10-3
CAISDRAGGPQETQYF
TGTGCCATCAGTGATCGGGCGGGGGGGCCCCAAGAGACCCAGTACTTC
>TRBD1|TRBJ1-4|-|TRBV15
CATSRGGQEGEKLFF
TGTGCCACCAGCAGAGGTGGACAGGAGGGTGAAAAACTGTTTTTT
>-|TRBJ2-3|-|TRBV7-2
CASSSRTGPAVADTQYF
TGTGCCAGCAGCTCAAGGACGGGACCGGCGGTCGCAGATACGCAGTATTTT
>-|TRBJ2-4|few|TRBV6-6
CASSYSPKVRSQGNIQYF
TGTGCCAGCAGTTACTCTCCGAAGGTTCGGTCACAGGGTAACATTCAGTACTTC
>TRBD1|TRBJ1-1|-|TRBV5-1
CASSLEIRTGGSEAFF
TGCGCCAGCAGCTTGGAGATTAGGACAGGGGGTTCTGAAGCTTTCTTT
>TRBD1|TRBJ1-2|few|TRBV20-1
CSATRTGSDYGYTF
TGCAGTGCTACCAGGACAGGGTCTGACTATGGCTACACCTTC